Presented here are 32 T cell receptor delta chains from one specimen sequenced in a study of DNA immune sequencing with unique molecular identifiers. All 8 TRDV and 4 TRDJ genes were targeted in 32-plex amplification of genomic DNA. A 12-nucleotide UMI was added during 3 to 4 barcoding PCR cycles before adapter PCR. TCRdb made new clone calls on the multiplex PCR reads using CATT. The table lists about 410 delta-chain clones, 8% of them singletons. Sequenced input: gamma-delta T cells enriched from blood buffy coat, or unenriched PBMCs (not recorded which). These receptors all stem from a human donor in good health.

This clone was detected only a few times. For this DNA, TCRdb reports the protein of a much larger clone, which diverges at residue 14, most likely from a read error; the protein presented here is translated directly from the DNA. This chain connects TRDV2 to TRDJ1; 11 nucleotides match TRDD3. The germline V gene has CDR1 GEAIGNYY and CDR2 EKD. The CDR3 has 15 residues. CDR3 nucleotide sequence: TGTGCCTGTGCCCAACTGGGGGATAGGGACGATAAACTCACCTTT. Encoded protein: CACAQLGDRDDKLTF.

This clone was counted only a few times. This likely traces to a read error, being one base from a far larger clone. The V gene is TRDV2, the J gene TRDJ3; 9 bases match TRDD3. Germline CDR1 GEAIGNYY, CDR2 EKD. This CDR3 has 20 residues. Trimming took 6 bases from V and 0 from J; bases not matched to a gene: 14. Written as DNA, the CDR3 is TGTGCCTGTAATCCCATTGTACTGGGGGAAAGCTCCTGGGACACCCGACAGATGTTTTTC. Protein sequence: CACNPIVLGESSWDTRQMFF.

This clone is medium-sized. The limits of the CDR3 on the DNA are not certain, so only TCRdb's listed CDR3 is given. The CDR3 loop reads CSVLLCSKAIILPAPLVLGDAYTDKLIF. The J gene is uncalled and the V gene is TRAV29/DV5; TRDD3 is the table's D call, not checked against the DNA. With termini counted, the CDR3 has 28 amino acids. CDR1 and CDR2 (germline): NSMFDY, ISSIKDK.

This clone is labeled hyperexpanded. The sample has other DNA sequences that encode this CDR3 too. The CDR3 region has the DNA TGTGCCTGTGACCAAATCAAGGAGGAGCCCTCCTGGGACACCCGACAGATGTTTTTC. Amino acids: CACDQIKEEPSWDTRQMFF. The rearrangement joins TRDV2 to TRDJ3; D gene unclear. The germline V and J ends were trimmed by 3 bases and 0 bases, with 17 bases remaining between them. The length of the CDR3 is 19 residues. Germline values: CDR1 GEAIGNYY, CDR2 EKD.

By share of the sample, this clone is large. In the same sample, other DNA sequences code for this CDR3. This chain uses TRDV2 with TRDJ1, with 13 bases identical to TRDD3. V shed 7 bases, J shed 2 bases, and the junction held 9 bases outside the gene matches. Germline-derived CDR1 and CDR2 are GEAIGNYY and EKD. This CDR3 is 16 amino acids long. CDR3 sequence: CACDVLGDTQTDKLIF. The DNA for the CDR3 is TGTGCCTGCGATGTACTGGGGGATACGCAGACCGATAAACTCATCTTT.

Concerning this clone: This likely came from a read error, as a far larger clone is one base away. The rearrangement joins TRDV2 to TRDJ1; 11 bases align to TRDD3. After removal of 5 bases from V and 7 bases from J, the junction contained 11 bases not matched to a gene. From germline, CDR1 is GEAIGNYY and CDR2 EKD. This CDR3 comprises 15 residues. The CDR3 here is CACAQLGDRDVKLIF. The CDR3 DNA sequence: TGTGCCTGTGCCCAACTGGGGGATAGGGACGTTAAACTCATCTTT.

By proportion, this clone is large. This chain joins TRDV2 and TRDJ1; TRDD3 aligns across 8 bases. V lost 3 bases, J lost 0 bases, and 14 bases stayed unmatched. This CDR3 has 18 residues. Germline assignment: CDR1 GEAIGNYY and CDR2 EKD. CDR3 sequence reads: CACDPVLGGPPYTDKLIF. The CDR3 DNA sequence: TGTGCCTGTGACCCTGTACTGGGGGGCCCCCCGTACACCGATAAACTCATCTTT.

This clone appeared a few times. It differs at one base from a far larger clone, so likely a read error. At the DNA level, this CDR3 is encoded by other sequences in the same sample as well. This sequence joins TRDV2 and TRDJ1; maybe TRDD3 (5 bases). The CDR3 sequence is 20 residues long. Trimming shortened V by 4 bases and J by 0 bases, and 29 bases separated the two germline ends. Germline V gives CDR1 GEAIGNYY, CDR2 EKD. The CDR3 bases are TGTGCCTGTGATAACCTTGGTACGGGGGGTTACCGTACTTACACCGATAAACTCATCTTT. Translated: CACDNLGTGGYRTYTDKLIF.

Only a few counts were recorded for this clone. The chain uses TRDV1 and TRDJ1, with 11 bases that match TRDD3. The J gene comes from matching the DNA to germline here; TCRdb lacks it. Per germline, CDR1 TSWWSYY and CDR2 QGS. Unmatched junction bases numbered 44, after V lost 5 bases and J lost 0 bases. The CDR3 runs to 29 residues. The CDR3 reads CALGKIGNSLNWGIGGGYRRRGNTDKLIF. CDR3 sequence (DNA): TGTGCTCTTGGGAAAATAGGCAATAGCTTGAACTGGGGGATAGGAGGAGGATACCGTCGACGGGGGAACACCGATAAACTCATCTTT.

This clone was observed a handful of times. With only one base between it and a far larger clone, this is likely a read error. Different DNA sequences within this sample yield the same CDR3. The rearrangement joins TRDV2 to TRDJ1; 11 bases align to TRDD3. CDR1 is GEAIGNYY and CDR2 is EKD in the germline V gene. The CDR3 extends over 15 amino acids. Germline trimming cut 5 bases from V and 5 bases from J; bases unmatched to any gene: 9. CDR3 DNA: TGTGCCTGTGCCCAACTGGGGGATAGGGATGATAAACTCATCTTT. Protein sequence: CACAQLGDRDDKLIF.

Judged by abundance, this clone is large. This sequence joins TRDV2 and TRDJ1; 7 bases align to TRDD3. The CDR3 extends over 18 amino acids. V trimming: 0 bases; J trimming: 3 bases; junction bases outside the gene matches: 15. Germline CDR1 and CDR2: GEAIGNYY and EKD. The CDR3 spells CACDTVSGGSLVPDKLIF. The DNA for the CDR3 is TGTGCCTGTGACACCGTATCCGGGGGATCCCTGGTGCCCGATAAACTCATCTTT.

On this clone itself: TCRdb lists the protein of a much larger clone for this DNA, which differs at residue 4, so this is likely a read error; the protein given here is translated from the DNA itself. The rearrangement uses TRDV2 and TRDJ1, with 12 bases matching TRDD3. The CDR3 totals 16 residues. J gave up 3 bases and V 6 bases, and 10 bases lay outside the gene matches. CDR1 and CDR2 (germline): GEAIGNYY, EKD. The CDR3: CACNKLGDTQADKLIF. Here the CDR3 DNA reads TGTGCCTGTAACAAGCTGGGGGATACGCAGGCCGATAAACTCATCTTT.

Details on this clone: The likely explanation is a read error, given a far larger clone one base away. The CDR3 sequence is CACDKVLGDTRSRDTRQMFF. The CDR3 DNA sequence: TGTGCCTGTGACAAAGTACTGGGGGATACGCGCTCCAGGGACACCCGACAGATGTTTTTC. The gene calls are TRDV2 and TRDJ3; 13 bases fit TRDD3. Germline-derived CDR1 and CDR2 are GEAIGNYY and EKD. There are 20 residues in the CDR3.

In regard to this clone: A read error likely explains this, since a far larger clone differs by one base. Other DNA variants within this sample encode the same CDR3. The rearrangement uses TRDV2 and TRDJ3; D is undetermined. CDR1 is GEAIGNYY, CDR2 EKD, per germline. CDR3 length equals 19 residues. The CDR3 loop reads CACDQIKEEPSWDTRQMFF. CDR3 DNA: TGCGCCTGTGACCAAATCAAGGAGGAGCCCTCCTGGGACACCCGACAGATGTTTTTC.

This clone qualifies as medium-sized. The CDR3 loop reads CACDNLLGDPADKLIF. CDR3 DNA sequence: TGTGCCTGTGATAACCTACTGGGGGACCCCGCCGATAAACTCATCTTT. This rearrangement joins TRDV2 to TRDJ1; 9 positions agree with TRDD3. The CDR3 runs 16 residues. From germline, CDR1 is GEAIGNYY and CDR2 EKD. Trimming took 4 bases from V and 3 from J; bases not matched to a gene: 11.

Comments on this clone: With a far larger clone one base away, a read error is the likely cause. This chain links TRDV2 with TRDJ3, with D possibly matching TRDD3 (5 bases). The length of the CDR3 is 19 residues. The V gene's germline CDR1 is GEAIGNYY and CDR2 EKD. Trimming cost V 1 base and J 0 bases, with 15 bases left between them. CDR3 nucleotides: TGTGCCTGTGACACGGGGGGGCTACAGAGCTCCTGGGACACCCGACAGATGTTTTTC. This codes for CACDTGGLQSSWDTRQMFF.

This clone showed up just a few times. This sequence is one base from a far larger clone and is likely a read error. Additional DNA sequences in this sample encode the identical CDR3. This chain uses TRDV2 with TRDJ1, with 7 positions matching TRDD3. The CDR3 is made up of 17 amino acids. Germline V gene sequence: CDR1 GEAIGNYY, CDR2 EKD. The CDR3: CACDSLLGAPNTDKLIF. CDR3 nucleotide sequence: TGTGCCTGTGACTCCCTCCTGGGGGCTCCCAACACCGATAAACTAATCTTT.

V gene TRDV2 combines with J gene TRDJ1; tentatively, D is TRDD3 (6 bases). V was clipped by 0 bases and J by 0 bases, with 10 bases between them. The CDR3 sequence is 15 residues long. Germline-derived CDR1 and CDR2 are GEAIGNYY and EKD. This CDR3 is CACDTVGGNTDKLIF. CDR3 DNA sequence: TGTGCCTGTGACACCGTAGGGGGAAACACCGATAAACTCATCTTT.

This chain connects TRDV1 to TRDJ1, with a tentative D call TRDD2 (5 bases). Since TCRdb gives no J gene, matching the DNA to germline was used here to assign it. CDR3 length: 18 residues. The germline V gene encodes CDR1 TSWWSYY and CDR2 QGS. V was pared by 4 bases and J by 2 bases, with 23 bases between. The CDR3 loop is CALGGVPAFAVQTDKLIF. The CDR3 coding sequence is TGTGCTCTTGGGGGGGTCCCGGCCTTCGCAGTGCAAACCGATAAACTCATCTTT.

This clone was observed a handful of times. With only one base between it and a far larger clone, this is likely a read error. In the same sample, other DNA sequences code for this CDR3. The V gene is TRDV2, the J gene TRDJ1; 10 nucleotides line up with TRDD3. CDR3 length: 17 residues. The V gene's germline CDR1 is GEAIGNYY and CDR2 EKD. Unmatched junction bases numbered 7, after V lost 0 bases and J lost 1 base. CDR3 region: CACDTVGGYASTDKLIF. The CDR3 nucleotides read TGTGCCTGTGACACCGTAGGGGGATACGCCTCCACCGATAAACTCATCTTT.

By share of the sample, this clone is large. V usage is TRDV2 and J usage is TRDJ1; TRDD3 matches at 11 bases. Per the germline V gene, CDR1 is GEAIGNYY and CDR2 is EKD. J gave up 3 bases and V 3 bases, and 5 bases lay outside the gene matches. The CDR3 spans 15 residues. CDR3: CACDPLGDKSDKLIF. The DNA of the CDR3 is TGTGCCTGTGACCCACTGGGGGATAAATCCGATAAACTCATCTTT.

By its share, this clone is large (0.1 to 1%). For the CDR3, the DNA is TGTGCCTGTGACACCGTACTTTCTGGGGGATCTTACACCGATAAACTCATCTTT. It codes for CACDTVLSGGSYTDKLIF. V gene TRDV2 combines with J gene TRDJ1; 9 bases line up with TRDD3. The CDR3 runs to 18 residues. Germline loops: CDR1 GEAIGNYY, CDR2 EKD. The V and J ends lost 0 bases and 0 bases, in that order; junction bases with no gene match: 10.

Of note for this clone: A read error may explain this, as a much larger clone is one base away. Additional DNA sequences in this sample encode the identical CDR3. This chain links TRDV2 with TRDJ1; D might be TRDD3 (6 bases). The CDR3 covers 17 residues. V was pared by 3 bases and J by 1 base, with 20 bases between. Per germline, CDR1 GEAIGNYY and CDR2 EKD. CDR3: CACDRVGDGGFTDKLIF. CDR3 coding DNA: TGTGCCTGTGACCGAGTTGGGGATGGGGGTTTCACCGATAAACTCATCTTT.

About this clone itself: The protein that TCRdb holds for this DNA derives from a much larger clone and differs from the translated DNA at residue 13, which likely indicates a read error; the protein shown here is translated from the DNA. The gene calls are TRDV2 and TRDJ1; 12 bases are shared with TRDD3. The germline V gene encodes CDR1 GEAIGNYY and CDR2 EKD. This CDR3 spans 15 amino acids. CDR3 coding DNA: TGTGCCTGTGACACCGTTTCTGGGGGATACGATAAACACATCTTT. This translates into CACDTVSGGYDKHIF.

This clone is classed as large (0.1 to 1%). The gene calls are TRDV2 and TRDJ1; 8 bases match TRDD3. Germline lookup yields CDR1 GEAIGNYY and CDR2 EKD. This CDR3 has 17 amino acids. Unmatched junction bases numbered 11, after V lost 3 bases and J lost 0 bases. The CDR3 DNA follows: TGTGCCTGTGACGCGGTGGGGGATGGCCCGTACACCGATAAACTCATCTTT. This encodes CACDAVGDGPYTDKLIF.

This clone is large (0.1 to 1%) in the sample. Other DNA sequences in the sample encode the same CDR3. The CDR3 reads CACDHVLGVKYTDKLIF. The CDR3 nucleotides are TGTGCCTGTGACCACGTACTGGGGGTTAAGTACACCGATAAACTCATCTTT. The chain links TRDV2 to TRDJ1, with 8 positions matching TRDD3. The ends lost 3 bases at V and 0 bases at J; junction bases unmatched: 11. Germline V gene sequence: CDR1 GEAIGNYY, CDR2 EKD. CDR3 size: 17 residues.

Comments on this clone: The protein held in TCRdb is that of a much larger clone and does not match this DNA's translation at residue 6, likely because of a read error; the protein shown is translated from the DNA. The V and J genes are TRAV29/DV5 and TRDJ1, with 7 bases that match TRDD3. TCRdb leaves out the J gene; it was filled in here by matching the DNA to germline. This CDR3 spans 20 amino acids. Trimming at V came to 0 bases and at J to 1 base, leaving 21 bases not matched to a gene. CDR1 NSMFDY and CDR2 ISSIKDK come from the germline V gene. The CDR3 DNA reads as TGTGCAGCAAGCGTCTCCCTACCTCTAGTAGGGGATAGGGGCACCGATAAACTCATCTTT. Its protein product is CAASVSLPLVGDRGTDKLIF.

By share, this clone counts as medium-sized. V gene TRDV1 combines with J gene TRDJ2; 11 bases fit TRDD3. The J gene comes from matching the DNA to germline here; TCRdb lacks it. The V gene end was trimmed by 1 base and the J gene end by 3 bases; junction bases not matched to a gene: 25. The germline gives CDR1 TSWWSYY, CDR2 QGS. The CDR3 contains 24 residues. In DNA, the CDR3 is TGTGCTCTTGGGGAACCCTCCATAGGCAAGTGGGGGATACGCGGTTCCCTTGTGACAGCACAACTCTTCTTT. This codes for CALGEPSIGKWGIRGSLVTAQLFF.

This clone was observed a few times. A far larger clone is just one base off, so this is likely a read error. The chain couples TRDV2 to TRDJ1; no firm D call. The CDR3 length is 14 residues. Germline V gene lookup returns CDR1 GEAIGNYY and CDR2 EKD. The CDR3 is CACDTLGDTDNLIF. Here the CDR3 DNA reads TGTGCCTGTGACACCCTCGGAGACACCGATAATCTCATCTTT.

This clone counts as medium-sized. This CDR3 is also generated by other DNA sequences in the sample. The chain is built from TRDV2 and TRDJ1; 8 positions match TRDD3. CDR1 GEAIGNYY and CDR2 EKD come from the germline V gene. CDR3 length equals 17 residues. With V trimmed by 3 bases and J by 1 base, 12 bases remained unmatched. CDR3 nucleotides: TGTGCCTGTGACCGAGTTGGGGATGGGGGATTCACCGATAAACTCATCTTT. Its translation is CACDRVGDGGFTDKLIF.

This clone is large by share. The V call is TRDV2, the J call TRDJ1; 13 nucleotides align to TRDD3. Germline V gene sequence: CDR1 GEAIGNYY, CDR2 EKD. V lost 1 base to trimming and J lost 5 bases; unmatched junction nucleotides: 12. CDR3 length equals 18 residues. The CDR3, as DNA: TGTGCCTGTGACACGGTCGTACTGGGGGATACGAGTCGGGATAAACTCATCTTT. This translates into CACDTVVLGDTSRDKLIF.

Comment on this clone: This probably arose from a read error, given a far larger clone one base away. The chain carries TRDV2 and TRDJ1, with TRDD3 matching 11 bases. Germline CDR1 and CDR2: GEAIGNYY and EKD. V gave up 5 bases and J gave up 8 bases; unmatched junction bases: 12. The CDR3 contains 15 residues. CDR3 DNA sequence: TGTGCCTGTGCCCAACTGGGGGATAGGGACGAAAAACTCATCTTT. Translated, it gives CACAQLGDRDEKLIF.